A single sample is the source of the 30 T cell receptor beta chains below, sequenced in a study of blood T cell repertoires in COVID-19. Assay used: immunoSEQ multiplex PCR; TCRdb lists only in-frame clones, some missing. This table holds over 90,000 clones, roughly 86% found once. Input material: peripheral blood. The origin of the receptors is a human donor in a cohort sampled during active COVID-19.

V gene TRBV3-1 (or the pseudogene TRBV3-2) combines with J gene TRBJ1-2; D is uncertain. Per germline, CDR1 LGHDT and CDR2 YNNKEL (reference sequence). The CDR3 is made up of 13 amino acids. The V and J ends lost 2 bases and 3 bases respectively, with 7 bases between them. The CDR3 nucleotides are TGTGCCAGCAGCCAAAACCAGGACTATGGCTACACCTTC. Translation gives CASSQNQDYGYTF.

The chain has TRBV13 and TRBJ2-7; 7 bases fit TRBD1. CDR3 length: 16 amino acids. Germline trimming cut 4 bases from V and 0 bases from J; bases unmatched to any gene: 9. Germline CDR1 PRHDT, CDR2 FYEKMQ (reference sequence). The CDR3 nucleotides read TGTGCCAGCAGCTCCCCCGGACAGGTCAGCTCCTACGAGCAGTACTTC. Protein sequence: CASSSPGQVSSYEQYF. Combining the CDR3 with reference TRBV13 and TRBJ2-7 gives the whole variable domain AAGVIQSPRHLIKEKRETATLKCYPIPRHDTVYWYQQGPGQDPQFLISFYEKMQSDKGSIPDRFSAQQFSDYHSELNMSSLELGDSALYFCASSSPGQVSSYEQYFGPGTRLTVT.

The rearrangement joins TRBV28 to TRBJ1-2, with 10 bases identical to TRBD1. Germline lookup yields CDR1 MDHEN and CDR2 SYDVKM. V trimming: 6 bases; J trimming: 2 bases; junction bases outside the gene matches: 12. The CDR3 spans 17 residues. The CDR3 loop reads CASRTSRTGGVNYGYTF. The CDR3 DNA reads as TGTGCCAGCAGAACCTCTCGGACAGGGGGAGTGAACTATGGCTACACCTTC.

For the CDR3, the DNA is TGTGCCAGCAGCGTAGGTCGCGGATTGAACACTGAAGCTTTCTTT. It yields the protein CASSVGRGLNTEAFF. The chain links TRBV9 to TRBJ1-1; no clear D gene. Germline-derived CDR1 and CDR2 are SGDLS and YYNGEE. The CDR3 has 15 residues. Deletions cut 0 bases from V and 0 bases from J, with 9 bases between.

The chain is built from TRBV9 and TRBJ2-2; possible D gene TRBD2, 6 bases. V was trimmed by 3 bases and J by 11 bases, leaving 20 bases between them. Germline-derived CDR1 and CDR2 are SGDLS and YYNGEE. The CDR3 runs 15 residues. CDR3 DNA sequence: TGTGCCAGCAGCGCCCGGGACGGGGGATTGGGTGAGCTGTTTTTT. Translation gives CASSARDGGLGELFF.

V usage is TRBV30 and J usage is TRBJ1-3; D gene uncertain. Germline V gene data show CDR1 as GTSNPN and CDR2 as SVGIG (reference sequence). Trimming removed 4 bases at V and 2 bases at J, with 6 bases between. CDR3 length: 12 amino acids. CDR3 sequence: CAWTVAGNTIYF. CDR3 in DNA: TGTGCCTGGACCGTTGCTGGAAACACCATATATTTT.

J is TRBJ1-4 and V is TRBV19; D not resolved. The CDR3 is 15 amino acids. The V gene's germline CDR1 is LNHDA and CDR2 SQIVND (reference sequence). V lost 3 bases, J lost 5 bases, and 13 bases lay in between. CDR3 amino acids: CASSIAPRLNEKLFF. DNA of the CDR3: TGTGCCAGTAGTATCGCGCCCCGGTTAAATGAAAAACTGTTTTTT.

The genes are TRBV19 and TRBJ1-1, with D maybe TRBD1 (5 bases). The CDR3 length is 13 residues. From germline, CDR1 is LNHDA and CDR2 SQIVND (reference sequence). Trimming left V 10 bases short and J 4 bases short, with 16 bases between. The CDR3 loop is CATTQVGGTEAFF. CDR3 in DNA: TGTGCCACCACACAGGTTGGCGGCACTGAAGCTTTCTTT.

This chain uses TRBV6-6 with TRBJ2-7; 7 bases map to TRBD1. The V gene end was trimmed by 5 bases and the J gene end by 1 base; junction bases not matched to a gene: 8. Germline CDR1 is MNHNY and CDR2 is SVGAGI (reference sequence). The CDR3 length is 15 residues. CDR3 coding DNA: TGTGCCAGCAGTCCCCAGGACAGGCGGTCCTACGAGCAGTACTTC. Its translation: CASSPQDRRSYEQYF.

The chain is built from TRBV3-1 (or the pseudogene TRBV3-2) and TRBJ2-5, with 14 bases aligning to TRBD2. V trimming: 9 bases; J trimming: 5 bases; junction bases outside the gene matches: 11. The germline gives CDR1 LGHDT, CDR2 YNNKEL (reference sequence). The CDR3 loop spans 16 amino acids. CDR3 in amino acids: CASKPGLAGGWETQYF. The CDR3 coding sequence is TGTGCCAGTAAACCTGGACTAGCGGGGGGCTGGGAGACCCAGTACTTC.

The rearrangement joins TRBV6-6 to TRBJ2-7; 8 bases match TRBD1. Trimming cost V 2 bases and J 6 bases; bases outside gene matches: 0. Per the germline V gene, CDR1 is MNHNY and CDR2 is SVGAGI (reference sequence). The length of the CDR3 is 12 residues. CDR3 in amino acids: CASSYDRGEQYF. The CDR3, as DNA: TGTGCCAGCAGTTACGACAGGGGCGAGCAGTACTTC.

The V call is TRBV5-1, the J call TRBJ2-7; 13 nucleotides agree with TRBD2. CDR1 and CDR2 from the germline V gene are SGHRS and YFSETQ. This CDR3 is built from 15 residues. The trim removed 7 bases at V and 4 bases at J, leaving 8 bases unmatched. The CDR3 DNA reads TGCGCCAGCCGCCAGACTAGCGGGGGGTCTTACGAGCAGTACTTC. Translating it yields CASRQTSGGSYEQYF.

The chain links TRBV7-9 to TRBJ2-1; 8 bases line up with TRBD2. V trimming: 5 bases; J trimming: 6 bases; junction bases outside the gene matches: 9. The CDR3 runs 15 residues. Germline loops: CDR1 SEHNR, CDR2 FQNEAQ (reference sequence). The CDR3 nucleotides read TGTGCCAGCAGCCGGAGCGGGGGCTTGGCCAATGAGCAGTTCTTC. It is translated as CASSRSGGLANEQFF.

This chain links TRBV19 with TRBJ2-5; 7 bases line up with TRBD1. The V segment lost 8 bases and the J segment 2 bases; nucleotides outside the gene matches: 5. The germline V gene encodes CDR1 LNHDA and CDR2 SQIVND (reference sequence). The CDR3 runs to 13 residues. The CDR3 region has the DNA TGTGCCAGTCGCCGGGACAGTCAAGAGACCCAGTACTTC. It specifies CASRRDSQETQYF.

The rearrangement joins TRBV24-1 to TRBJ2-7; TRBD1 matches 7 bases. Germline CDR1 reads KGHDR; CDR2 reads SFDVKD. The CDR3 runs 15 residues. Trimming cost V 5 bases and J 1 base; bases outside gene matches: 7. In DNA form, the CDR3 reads TGTGCCACCAGTGCTCCGGGCAGGGGGTCCTACGAGCAGTACTTC. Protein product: CATSAPGRGSYEQYF.

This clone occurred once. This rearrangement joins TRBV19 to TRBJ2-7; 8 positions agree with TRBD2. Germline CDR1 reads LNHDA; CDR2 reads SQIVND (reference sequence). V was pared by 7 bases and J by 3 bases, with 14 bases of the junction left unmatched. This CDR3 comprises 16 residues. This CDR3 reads CASKRAAGGSIYEQYF. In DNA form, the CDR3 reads TGTGCCAGTAAGAGGGCGGCGGGGGGCTCCATCTACGAGCAGTACTTC.

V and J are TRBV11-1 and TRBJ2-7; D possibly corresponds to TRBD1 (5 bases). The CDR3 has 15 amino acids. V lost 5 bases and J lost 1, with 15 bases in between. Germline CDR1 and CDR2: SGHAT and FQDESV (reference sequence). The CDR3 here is CASSQGAVLSYEQYF. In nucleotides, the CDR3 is TGTGCCAGCAGCCAGGGCGCGGTTTTATCCTACGAGCAGTACTTC.

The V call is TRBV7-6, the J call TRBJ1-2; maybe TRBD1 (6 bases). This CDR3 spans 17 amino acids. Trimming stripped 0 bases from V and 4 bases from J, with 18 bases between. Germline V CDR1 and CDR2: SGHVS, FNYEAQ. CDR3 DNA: TGTGCCAGCAGCTTAGCTCGGGGGGCAGCCCCAGCCTATGGCTACACCTTC. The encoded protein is CASSLARGAAPAYGYTF.

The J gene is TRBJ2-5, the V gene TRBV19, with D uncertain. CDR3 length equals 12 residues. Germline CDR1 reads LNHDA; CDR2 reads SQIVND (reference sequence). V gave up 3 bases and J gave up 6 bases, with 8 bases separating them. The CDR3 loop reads CASSIPLQTQYF. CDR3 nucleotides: TGTGCCAGTAGTATCCCCCTCCAGACCCAGTACTTC.

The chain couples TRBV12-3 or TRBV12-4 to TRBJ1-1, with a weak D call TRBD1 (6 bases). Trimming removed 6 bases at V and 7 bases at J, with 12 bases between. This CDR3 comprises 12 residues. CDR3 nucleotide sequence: TGTGCCAGCAGAACCGGGACACTTGAAGCTTTCTTT. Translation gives CASRTGTLEAFF.

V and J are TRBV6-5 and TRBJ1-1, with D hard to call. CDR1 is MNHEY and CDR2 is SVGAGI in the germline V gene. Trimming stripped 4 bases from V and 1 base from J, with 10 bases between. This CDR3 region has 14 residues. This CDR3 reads CASSSSGWNTEAFF. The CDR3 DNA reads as TGTGCCAGCAGTTCCAGCGGGTGGAACACTGAAGCTTTCTTT.

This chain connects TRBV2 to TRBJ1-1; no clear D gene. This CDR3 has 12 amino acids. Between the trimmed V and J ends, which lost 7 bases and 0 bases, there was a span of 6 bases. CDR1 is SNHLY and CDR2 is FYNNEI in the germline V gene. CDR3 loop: CASIFLNTEAFF. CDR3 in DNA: TGTGCCAGCATATTCCTGAACACTGAAGCTTTCTTT.

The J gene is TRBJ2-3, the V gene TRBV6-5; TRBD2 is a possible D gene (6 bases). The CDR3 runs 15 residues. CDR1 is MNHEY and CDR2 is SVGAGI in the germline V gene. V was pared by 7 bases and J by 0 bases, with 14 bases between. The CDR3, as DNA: TGTGCCAGCAAAGTAGGCGGGGACAGCACAGATACGCAGTATTTT. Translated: CASKVGGDSTDTQYF.

DNA for the CDR3: TGCAGTGCTAGTGAGGCAGGGCTTTACGAGCAGTACTTC. Translating it yields CSASEAGLYEQYF. The chain uses TRBV20-1 and TRBJ2-7; TRBD1 is a possible D gene (5 bases). The length of the CDR3 is 13 residues. The V end was cut by 3 bases, the J end by 4 bases, with 13 bases between. Germline V gives CDR1 DFQATT, CDR2 SNEGSKA (reference sequence).

The CDR3 loop is CASSLVGTAYSGNTIYF. As DNA, the CDR3 is TGTGCCAGCAGCTTAGTTGGGACAGCCTACTCTGGAAACACCATATATTTT. V is TRBV7-8 and J is TRBJ1-3, with 7 bases that match TRBD1. V was pared by 1 base and J by 0 bases, with 6 bases of the junction left unmatched. Germline-derived CDR1 and CDR2 are SGHVS and FQNEAQ. This CDR3 is 17 amino acids long. The variable domain in full, completed from reference TRBV7-8 and TRBJ1-3, reads GAGVSQSPRYKVAKRGQDVALRCDPISGHVSLFWYQQALGQGPEFLTYFQNEAQLDKSGLPSDRFFAERPEGSVSTLKIQRTQQEDSAVYLCASSLVGTAYSGNTIYFGEGSWLTVV.

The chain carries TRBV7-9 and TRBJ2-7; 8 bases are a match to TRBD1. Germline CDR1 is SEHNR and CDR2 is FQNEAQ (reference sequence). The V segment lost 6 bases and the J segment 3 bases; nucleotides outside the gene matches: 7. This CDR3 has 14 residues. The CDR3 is CASSSGTGIYEQYF. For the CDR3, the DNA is TGTGCCAGCAGTTCCGGGACAGGTATCTACGAGCAGTACTTC.

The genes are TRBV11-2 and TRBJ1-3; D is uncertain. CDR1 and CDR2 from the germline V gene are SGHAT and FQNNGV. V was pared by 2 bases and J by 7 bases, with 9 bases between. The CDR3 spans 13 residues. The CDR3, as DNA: TGTGCCAGCAGCTTACATGGGCCCAACACCATATATTTT. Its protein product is CASSLHGPNTIYF.

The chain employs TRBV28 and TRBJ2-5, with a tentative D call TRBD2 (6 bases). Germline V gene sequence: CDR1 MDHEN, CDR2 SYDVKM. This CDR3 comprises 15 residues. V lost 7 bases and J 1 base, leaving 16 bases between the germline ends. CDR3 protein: CASKVGWTIQETQYF. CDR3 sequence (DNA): TGTGCCAGCAAAGTCGGCTGGACTATCCAAGAGACCCAGTACTTC. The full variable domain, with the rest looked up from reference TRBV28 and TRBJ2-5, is DVKVTQSSRYLVKRTGEKVFLECVQDMDHENMFWYRQDPGLGLRLIYFSYDVKMKEKGDIPEGYSVSREKKERFSLILESASTNQTSMYLCASKVGWTIQETQYFGPGTRLLVL.

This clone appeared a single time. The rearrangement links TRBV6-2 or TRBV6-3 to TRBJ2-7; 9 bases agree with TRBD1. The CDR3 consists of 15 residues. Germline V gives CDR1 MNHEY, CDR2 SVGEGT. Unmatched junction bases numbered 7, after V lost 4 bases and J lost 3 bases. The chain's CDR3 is CASSSTTGGSYEQYF. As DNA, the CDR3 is TGTGCCAGCAGTTCAACGACAGGGGGGAGCTACGAGCAGTACTTC.

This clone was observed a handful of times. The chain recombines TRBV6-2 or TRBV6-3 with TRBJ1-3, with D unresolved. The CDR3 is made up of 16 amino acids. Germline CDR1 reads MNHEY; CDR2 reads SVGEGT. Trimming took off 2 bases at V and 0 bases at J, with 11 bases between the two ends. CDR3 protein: CASSYRQRSSGNTIYF. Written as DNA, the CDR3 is TGTGCCAGCAGTTACCGTCAGCGGAGCTCTGGAAACACCATATATTTT.